Below, 24 T cell receptor beta chains from the same sample are listed, as sequenced in a study of blood T cell repertoires in COVID-19. The repertoire was sequenced with immunoSEQ multiplex PCR; TCRdb's copy has only in-frame clones and lacks some. Among approximately 240,000 clones listed, around 82% were seen once. Sequenced sample: peripheral blood. Receptor source: an older woman with acute or convalescent COVID-19.

The chain employs TRBV5-1 and TRBJ1-1; 10 bases agree with TRBD1. Germline CDR1 is SGHRS and CDR2 is YFSETQ. The CDR3 sequence is 17 residues long. V lost 4 bases and J lost 0; bases outside the gene matches: 9. The CDR3 loop is CASSRSGQGMVNTEAFF. CDR3 nucleotide sequence: TGCGCCAGCAGCCGATCGGGACAGGGGATGGTGAACACTGAAGCTTTCTTT.

This clone was detected a few times. This CDR3 reads CASRKDRVGGYTF. The CDR3 DNA sequence: TGTGCCAGCAGAAAGGACAGGGTAGGCGGCTACACCTTC. This chain uses TRBV6-5 with TRBJ1-2, with 8 bases matching TRBD1. From germline, CDR1 is MNHEY and CDR2 SVGAGI. With V trimmed by 6 bases and J by 8 bases, 8 bases remained unmatched. This CDR3 contains 13 residues.

The genes are TRBV27 and TRBJ1-5; D call uncertain. Trimming pared 2 bases from V and 1 base from J, leaving 6 bases between. The CDR3 loop spans 14 amino acids. Germline loops: CDR1 MNHEY, CDR2 SMNVEV (reference sequence). CDR3 nucleotides: TGTGCCAGCAGTTTACTAGGCAGCAATCAGCCCCAGCATTTT. This codes for CASSLLGSNQPQHF.

This clone has more than one count but fewer than ten. The gene calls are TRBV18 and TRBJ1-2; perhaps TRBD1 as D (5 bases). V lost 2 bases, J lost 4 bases, and 14 bases lay in between. Germline V gene lookup returns CDR1 KGHSH and CDR2 LQKENI. The length of the CDR3 is 15 residues. This CDR3 reads CASSPEKGHRYGYTF. The CDR3 DNA follows: TGTGCCAGCTCACCAGAGAAGGGGCACCGCTATGGCTACACCTTC.

This clone occurred a few times. V and J are TRBV3-1 (or the pseudogene TRBV3-2) and TRBJ2-1; no clear D gene. V lost 1 base, J lost 12 bases, and 13 bases lay in between. The germline V gene has CDR1 LGHDT and CDR2 YNNKEL (reference sequence). CDR3 size: 13 residues. DNA for the CDR3: TGTGCCAGCAGCCAAGGGCATGGGCGCCGGCAGTTCTTC. The encoded protein is CASSQGHGRRQFF.

The CDR3 here is CASSRGLAGAGELFF. In DNA form, the CDR3 reads TGTGCCAGCAGCAGGGGACTAGCGGGGGCCGGGGAGCTGTTTTTT. The chain joins TRBV5-6 to TRBJ2-2, with 14 bases aligning to TRBD2. Germline V gene sequence: CDR1 SGHDT, CDR2 YYEEEE. Losses at the gene ends were 4 bases for V and 6 bases for J; bases not matched to a gene: 2. The CDR3 is 15 amino acids.

The chain recombines TRBV6-1 with TRBJ1-6; 7 bases map to TRBD1. Germline V gene sequence: CDR1 MNHNS, CDR2 SASEGT. This CDR3 region has 15 residues. The V gene end was trimmed by 2 bases and the J gene end by 6 bases; junction bases not matched to a gene: 4. CDR3: CASSEKGAFNSPLHF. The DNA of the CDR3 is TGTGCCAGCAGTGAAAAGGGGGCCTTTAATTCACCCCTCCACTTT.

The chain carries TRBV10-3 and TRBJ2-7; TRBD2 matches 11 bases. The trim removed 3 bases at V and 5 bases at J, leaving 6 bases unmatched. CDR1 ENHRY and CDR2 SYGVKD come from the germline V gene. This CDR3 spans 15 amino acids. The CDR3 DNA sequence: TGTGCCATCAGTGACCCAGCGACTAGCGGGGACGAGCAGTACTTC. It is translated as CAISDPATSGDEQYF.

The CDR3 sequence: CAISSGVEDTQYF. CDR3 sequence (DNA): TGTGCCATCAGTTCAGGGGTTGAAGATACGCAGTATTTT. The rearrangement links TRBV10-3 to TRBJ2-3; tentative D call: TRBD1 (6 bases). Germline CDR1 and CDR2: ENHRY and SYGVKD. The CDR3 spans 13 residues. Trimming cost V 5 bases and J 5 bases, with 11 bases left between them.

The V gene is TRBV19, the J gene TRBJ1-1, with a tentative D call TRBD1 (5 bases). This CDR3 has 16 amino acids. The germline V gene encodes CDR1 LNHDA and CDR2 SQIVND (reference sequence). The V end lost 3 bases, the J end lost 6 bases, and 20 bases lay between the germline ends. The CDR3 region has the DNA TGTGCCAGTAGTATCCCGTCGTTTGGCCAGGGCCCTGAAGCTTTCTTT. Protein sequence: CASSIPSFGQGPEAFF. The whole variable domain, filled in from reference TRBV19 and TRBJ1-1, reads DGGITQSPKYLFRKEGQNVTLSCEQNLNHDAMYWYRQDPGQGLRLIYYSQIVNDFQKGDIAEGYSVSREKKESFPLTVTSAQKNPTAFYLCASSIPSFGQGPEAFFGQGTRLTVV.

The V gene is TRBV7-2, the J gene TRBJ1-2; D remains ambiguous. CDR3 length equals 11 residues. Germline CDR1 and CDR2: SGHTA and FQGNSA. Deletions cut 6 bases from V and 3 bases from J, with 5 bases between. CDR3 bases: TGTGCCAGCAGGAGGGACTATGGCTACACCTTC. Amino acid sequence: CASRRDYGYTF.

A few counts support this clone. DNA of the CDR3: TGTGCCAGCAGTTCCAGACAGGGGGCTAACTATGGCTACACCTTC. Its translation is CASSSRQGANYGYTF. The chain couples TRBV28 to TRBJ1-2; 9 bases are a match to TRBD1. Trimming took 4 bases from V and 0 from J; bases not matched to a gene: 3. This CDR3 region has 15 residues. Germline CDR1 MDHEN, CDR2 SYDVKM.

V usage is TRBV6-1 and J usage is TRBJ2-5, with D possibly TRBD2 on 5 matching bases. The CDR3 covers 14 residues. In germline, CDR1 is MNHNS, CDR2 SASEGT. The V end was cut by 4 bases, the J end by 5 bases, with 14 bases between. CDR3 DNA sequence: TGTGCCAGCAGTGTAGCGCCACTCGGGGAGACCCAGTACTTC. This codes for CASSVAPLGETQYF.

The CDR3, as DNA: TGTGCCAGTAGTCGGGTAACTGAAGCTTTCTTT. Its translation is CASSRVTEAFF. The chain links TRBV19 to TRBJ1-1; no reliable D call. CDR1 LNHDA and CDR2 SQIVND come from the germline V gene (reference sequence). The CDR3 sequence is 11 residues long. Trimming removed 5 bases at V and 5 bases at J, with 6 bases between.

This chain joins TRBV19 and TRBJ2-1, with 8 bases aligning to TRBD2. Losses at the gene ends were 5 bases for V and 2 bases for J; bases not matched to a gene: 8. CDR3 length equals 16 residues. The germline V gene has CDR1 LNHDA and CDR2 SQIVND (reference sequence). CDR3 sequence reads: CASSPKRGGPYNEQFF. The DNA of the CDR3 is TGTGCCAGTAGTCCTAAACGGGGGGGCCCCTACAATGAGCAGTTCTTC.

The DNA of the CDR3 is TGTGCCAGCTCACCCCAACGGGACAGGACGAACTATGGCTACACCTTC. Its protein is CASSPQRDRTNYGYTF. The V call is TRBV18, the J call TRBJ1-2; TRBD1 agrees at 8 bases. CDR1 and CDR2 (germline): KGHSH, LQKENI. The CDR3 is made up of 16 amino acids. Trimming at V came to 3 bases and at J to 2 bases, leaving 8 bases not matched to a gene.

The chain uses TRBV6-1 and TRBJ1-2; TRBD1 is a possible D gene (5 bases). V was pared by 1 base and J by 6 bases, with 15 bases between. Germline V lookup: CDR1 MNHNS, CDR2 SASEGT. CDR3 size: 15 residues. The CDR3 DNA follows: TGTGCCAGCAGTGAAGTAGCTGGGGCCCCGGATGGCTACACCTTC. Translating it yields CASSEVAGAPDGYTF.

The rearrangement uses TRBV7-9 and TRBJ1-6; unclear D gene. CDR1 and CDR2 (germline): SEHNR, FQNEAQ (reference sequence). Trimming took 5 bases from V and 0 from J, leaving 5 bases between them. This CDR3 has 14 residues. This chain's CDR3 is CASSPTSYNSPLHF. In DNA, the CDR3 is TGTGCCAGCAGCCCTACCTCCTATAATTCACCCCTCCACTTT.

This clone turned up a few times. The chain recombines TRBV9 with TRBJ2-1; TRBD2 matches 9 bases. Germline-derived CDR1 and CDR2 are SGDLS and YYNGEE. The ends lost 4 bases at V and 8 bases at J; junction bases unmatched: 7. CDR3 size: 14 residues. The CDR3 sequence is CASSSRGGDYEQFF. As DNA, the CDR3 is TGTGCCAGCAGCAGCCGCGGGGGGGACTATGAGCAGTTCTTC.

This clone was picked up one time. The chain recombines TRBV6-2 or TRBV6-3 with TRBJ1-2; TRBD1 might be the D (5 bases). The CDR3 runs 13 residues. Trimming removed 5 bases at V and 7 bases at J, with 14 bases between. The germline V gene has CDR1 MNHEY and CDR2 SVGEGT. CDR3 sequence: CASSSSGLGGYTF. The CDR3 DNA sequence: TGTGCCAGCAGTAGCTCGGGACTTGGTGGCTACACCTTC.

This rearrangement joins TRBV3-1 (or the pseudogene TRBV3-2) to TRBJ2-7; 16 positions match TRBD2. The ends lost 4 bases at V and 6 bases at J; junction bases unmatched: 12. Germline CDR1 and CDR2: LGHDT and YNNKEL (reference sequence). This CDR3 region has 18 residues. CDR3 sequence reads: CASSPQRGLAGGQGEQYF. The CDR3 region has the DNA TGTGCCAGCAGCCCCCAACGGGGACTAGCGGGGGGGCAAGGCGAGCAGTACTTC.

The rearrangement uses TRBV15 and TRBJ2-2; 7 nucleotides match TRBD1. The CDR3 consists of 15 residues. Germline-derived CDR1 and CDR2 are LNHNV and YYDKDF (reference sequence). The V gene end was trimmed by 6 bases and the J gene end by 0 bases; junction bases not matched to a gene: 4. CDR3 sequence (DNA): TGTGCCACCAGAATGGGACAGCCGAACACCGGGGAGCTGTTTTTT. Translation gives CATRMGQPNTGELFF.

The chain carries TRBV20-1 and TRBJ1-6; D gene uncertain. The CDR3 length is 11 residues. From germline, CDR1 is DFQATT and CDR2 SNEGSKA (reference sequence). The V and J ends lost 0 bases and 9 bases respectively, with 3 bases between them. The CDR3 reads CSARDRSPLHF. Here the CDR3 DNA reads TGCAGTGCTAGAGACCGTTCACCCCTCCACTTT.

This clone is a singleton in its sample. The chain recombines TRBV5-1 with TRBJ1-2; possible D gene TRBD1, 5 bases. Trimming took off 0 bases at V and 4 bases at J, with 10 bases between the two ends. Germline lookup yields CDR1 SGHRS and CDR2 YFSETQ. The CDR3 spans 14 residues. The CDR3 nucleotides read TGCGCCAGCAGCTTGGAGCAGGGTCGCTATGGCTACACCTTC. This gives the protein CASSLEQGRYGYTF.